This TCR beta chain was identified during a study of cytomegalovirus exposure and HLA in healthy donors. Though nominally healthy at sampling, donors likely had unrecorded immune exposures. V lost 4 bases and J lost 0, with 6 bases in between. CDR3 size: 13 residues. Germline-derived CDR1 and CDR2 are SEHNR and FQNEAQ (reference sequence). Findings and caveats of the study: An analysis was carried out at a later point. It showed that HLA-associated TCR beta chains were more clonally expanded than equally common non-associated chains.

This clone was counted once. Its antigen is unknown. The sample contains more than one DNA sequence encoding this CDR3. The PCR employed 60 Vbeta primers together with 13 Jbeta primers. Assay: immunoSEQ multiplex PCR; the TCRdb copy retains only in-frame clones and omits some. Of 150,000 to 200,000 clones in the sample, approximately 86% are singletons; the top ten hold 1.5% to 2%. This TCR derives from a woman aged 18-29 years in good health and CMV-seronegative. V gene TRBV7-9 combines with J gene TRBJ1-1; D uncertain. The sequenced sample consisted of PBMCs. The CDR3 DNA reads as TGTGCCAGCAGCTCACAGATGAACACTGAAGCTTTCTTT. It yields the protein CASSSQMNTEAFF.